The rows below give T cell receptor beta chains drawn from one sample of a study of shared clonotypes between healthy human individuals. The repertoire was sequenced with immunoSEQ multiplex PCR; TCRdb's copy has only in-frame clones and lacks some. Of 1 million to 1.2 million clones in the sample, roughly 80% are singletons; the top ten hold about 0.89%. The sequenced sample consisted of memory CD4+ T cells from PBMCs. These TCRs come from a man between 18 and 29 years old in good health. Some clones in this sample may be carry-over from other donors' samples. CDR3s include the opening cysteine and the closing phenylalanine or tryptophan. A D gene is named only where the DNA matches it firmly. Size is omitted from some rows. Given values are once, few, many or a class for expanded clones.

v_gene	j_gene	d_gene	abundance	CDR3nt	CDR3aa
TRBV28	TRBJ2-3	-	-	TGTGCCAGCAGAACGGCCGGCAGTGACACAGATACGCAGTATTTT	CASRTAGSDTDTQYF
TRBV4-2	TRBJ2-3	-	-	TGTGCCAGCAGCCAAGGCGGGACAAAACGAAATACGCAGTATTTT	CASSQGGTKRNTQYF
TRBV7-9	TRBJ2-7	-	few	TGTGCCAGCAGCTTGGGGCTAGCCTCCTACGAGCAGTACTTC	CASSLGLASYEQYF
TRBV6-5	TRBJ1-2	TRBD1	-	TGTGCCAGCAGTTCGTCGGGACAGGGAGCCTATGGCTACACCTTC	CASSSSGQGAYGYTF
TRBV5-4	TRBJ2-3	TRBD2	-	TGTGCCAGCAGCCTAGCGGGAGGTGGCACAGATACGCAGTATTTT	CASSLAGGGTDTQYF
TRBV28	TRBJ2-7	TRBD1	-	TGTGCCAGCACTCCAGCCGGGACAGGTGCCTCCTACGAGCAGTACTTC	CASTPAGTGASYEQYF
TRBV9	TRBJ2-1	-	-	TGTGCCAGCAGCGTAGCAAGCGGAACTTACAATGAGCAGTTCTTC	CASSVASGTYNEQFF
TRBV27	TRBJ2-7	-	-	TGTGCCAGCAGTTTTCGATCCCCGGGCTACTACGAGCAGTACTTC	CASSFRSPGYYEQYF
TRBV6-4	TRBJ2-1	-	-	TGTGCCAGCAGTGACACTCGTACGGGAGTGTCCTACAATGAGCAGTTCTTC	CASSDTRTGVSYNEQFF
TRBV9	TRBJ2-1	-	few	TGTGCCAGCAGCGTAGGGTCCGTCCCCTACAATGAGCAGTTCTTC	CASSVGSVPYNEQFF
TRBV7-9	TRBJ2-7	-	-	TGTGCCAGCAGCTTAGATTCGGGAACCCCTCCATACTTC	CASSLDSGTPPYF
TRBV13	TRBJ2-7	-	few	TGTGCCAGCAGCGCCTCAGGGTACTCCTACGAGCAGTACTTC	CASSASGYSYEQYF
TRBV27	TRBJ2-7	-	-	TGTGCCAGCAGGTTGGGGTTCTCCTACGAGCAGTACTTC	CASRLGFSYEQYF
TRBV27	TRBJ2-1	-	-	TGTGCCAGCAGTTCCCTCCGATCAATAGTGGTCAATGAGCAGTTCTTC	CASSSLRSIVVNEQFF
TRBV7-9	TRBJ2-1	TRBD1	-	TGTGCCAGCAGCTTAGCTATCGGGACAGGGGACCTCTACAATGAGCAGTTCTTC	CASSLAIGTGDLYNEQFF
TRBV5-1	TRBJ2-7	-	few	TGCGCCAGCAGCTTGCCGACATTACCTTTTAGCTCCTACGAGCAGTACTTC	CASSLPTLPFSSYEQYF
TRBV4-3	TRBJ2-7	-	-	TGCGCCAGCAGCCAAGATCCGGGGGCCTCCTACGAGCAGTACTTC	CASSQDPGASYEQYF
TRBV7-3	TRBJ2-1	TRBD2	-	TGTGCCAGCAGCTTAATTGCTAGCGGGAGGAATGAGCAGTTCTTC	CASSLIASGRNEQFF
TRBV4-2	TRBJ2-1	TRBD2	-	TGTGCCAGCAGCCAAGAGGGCGGAGCGGGGGCCTACAATGAGCAGTTCTTC	CASSQEGGAGAYNEQFF
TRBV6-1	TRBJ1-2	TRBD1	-	TGTGCCAGCAGTCCCGGACAGGATCGAGCCTATGGCTACACCTTC	CASSPGQDRAYGYTF
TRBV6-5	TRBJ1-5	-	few	TGTGCCAGCAGTTACCCGGGAAGCAATCAGCCCCAGCATTTT	CASSYPGSNQPQHF
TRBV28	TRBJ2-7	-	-	TGTGCCAGCAGTGTGCCTCGGGGGTACGAGCAGTACTTC	CASSVPRGYEQYF
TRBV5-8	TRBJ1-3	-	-	TGTGCCAGCAGCTTCTTAACATCTGGAAACACCATATATTTT	CASSFLTSGNTIYF
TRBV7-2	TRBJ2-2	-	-	TGTGCCAGCAGCCCCGAGGGTGGCGGGGAGCTGTTTTTT	CASSPEGGGELFF
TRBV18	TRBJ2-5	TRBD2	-	TGTGCCAGCTCACCGGCCGGGACTAGCGGGGCCACGGGGACCCAGTACTTC	CASSPAGTSGATGTQYF
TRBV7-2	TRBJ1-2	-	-	TGTGCCAGCAGCTTAGCTGGGCAGGCAAACTATGGCTACACCTTC	CASSLAGQANYGYTF
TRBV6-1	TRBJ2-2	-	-	TGTGCCAGCAGTGACTGGAGGCGGAGCACCGGGGAGCTGTTTTTT	CASSDWRRSTGELFF
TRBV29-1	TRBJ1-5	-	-	TGCAGCGTTGAATCGGACGGAAATCAGCCCCAGCATTTT	CSVESDGNQPQHF
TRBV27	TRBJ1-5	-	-	TGTGCCAGCAGTCCGGCCGGACAGCCCGATCAGCCCCAGCATTTT	CASSPAGQPDQPQHF
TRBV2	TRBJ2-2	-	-	TGTGCCAGCAGTGAAAGGTCAGGGCCCACCGGGGAGCTGTTTTTT	CASSERSGPTGELFF
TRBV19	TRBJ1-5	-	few	TGTGCCAGTAGTATACACAGTCTACCCGGTCAGCCCCAGCATTTT	CASSIHSLPGQPQHF
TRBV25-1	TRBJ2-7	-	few	TGTGCCAGCAGACCCCCAAGCGGGTCCTACGAGCAGTACTTC	CASRPPSGSYEQYF
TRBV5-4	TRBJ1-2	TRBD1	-	TGTGCCAGCAGCTTGGTACGACAGGGGAATTATGGCTACACCTTC	CASSLVRQGNYGYTF
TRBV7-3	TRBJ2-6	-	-	TGTGCCAGCAGCCCAGCGCGGTCGGAGTCTGGGGCCAACGTCCTGACTTTC	CASSPARSESGANVLTF
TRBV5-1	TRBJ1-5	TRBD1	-	TGCGCCAGCAGCGGCCGGTTACAGGGGGCCAGCCAGCCCCAGCGTTTT	CASSGRLQGASQPQRF